A few counts support the clone carrying this TCR beta chain. Profiling relied on immunoSEQ multiplex PCR, and the TCRdb table lists in-frame clones only, not all of them. The sample holds about 94,000 clones, roughly 85% seen once. J gave up 0 bases and V 3 bases, and 1 base lay outside the gene matches. This CDR3 has 16 amino acids. Germline V gene sequence: CDR1 MNHEY, CDR2 SMNVEV (reference sequence). This record belongs to a study of T cell responses to AZD1222 COVID-19 vaccine. This chain joins TRBV27 and TRBJ2-2; 10 bases agree with TRBD2. The sequence was collected from an adult who received the AZD1222 COVID-19 vaccine. The material sequenced was peripheral blood, taken 28 days after the second AZD1222 dose. DNA for the CDR3: TGTGCCAGCAGTTTCCTAGCGGGGGCGAACACCGGGGAGCTGTTTTTT. This codes for CASSFLAGANTGELFF.